The 29 T cell receptor beta chains below were found in one sample sequenced in a study of response to subunit inactivated influenza vaccine. One entry per CDR3 protein results from TCRdb running MiXCR on the RT-PCR reads. The profile shows about 700,000 distinct CDR3 sequences, 15% to 17% of them singletons. This specimen was PBMCs from blood, taken about 12 days after vaccination. Receptor source: a man aged 45-60 years who received an inactivated influenza vaccine.

V gene TRBV5-1 combines with J gene TRBJ1-4; 7 bases match TRBD1. Looked up from germline, CDR1 is SGHRS and CDR2 is YFSETQ. This CDR3 is built from 14 residues. The V and J ends lost 4 bases and 7 bases, in that order; junction bases with no gene match: 7. The CDR3 is CASSLRDSSEKLFF. The CDR3, as DNA: TGCGCCAGCAGCCTGCGGGACAGTAGTGAAAAACTGTTTTTT.

This clonotype was seen a few times. The J gene is TRBJ1-1, the V gene TRBV6-1; D is ambiguous. Deletions cut 5 bases from V and 4 bases from J, with 14 bases between. The germline V gene encodes CDR1 MNHNS and CDR2 SASEGT. The CDR3 spans 14 residues. The CDR3 protein is CASSPTRRGTEAFF. CDR3 nucleotide sequence: TGTGCCAGCAGTCCGACACGTCGGGGCACTGAAGCTTTCTTT.

This clonotype appeared a single time. The chain has TRBV5-6 and TRBJ2-6; no firm D call. The length of the CDR3 is 14 residues. Germline V gene data show CDR1 as SGHDT and CDR2 as YYEEEE. V lost 2 bases and J 1 base, leaving 4 bases between the germline ends. CDR3 nucleotide sequence: TGTGCCAGCAGCTTTGAGTCTGGGGCCAACGTCCTGACTTTC. This codes for CASSFESGANVLTF.

This clonotype was counted only a few times. V usage is TRBV19 and J usage is TRBJ1-6; D remains ambiguous. V was pared by 4 bases and J by 4 bases, with 11 bases between. This CDR3 comprises 15 residues. Germline-derived CDR1 and CDR2 are LNHDA and SQIVND (reference sequence). CDR3 sequence (DNA): TGTGCCAGTAGTAACAGCGGCGGGTATAATTCACCCCTCCACTTT. This encodes CASSNSGGYNSPLHF.

The V call is TRBV20-1, the J call TRBJ1-1; D possibly corresponds to TRBD1 (5 bases). This CDR3 contains 15 residues. Germline values: CDR1 DFQATT, CDR2 SNEGSKA (reference sequence). Trimming removed 6 bases at V and 0 bases at J, with 17 bases between. CDR3 coding DNA: TGCAGTGCCACCAGAGGGGCGCCTATGAACACTGAAGCTTTCTTT. This codes for CSATRGAPMNTEAFF.

The chain is built from TRBV6-5 and TRBJ1-2; D is unresolved. The V gene lost 2 bases and the J gene lost 3 bases, with 7 bases spanning the gap. This CDR3 is built from 13 residues. The germline V gene has CDR1 MNHEY and CDR2 SVGAGI. The CDR3 region is CASSYSQYYGYTF. The CDR3 DNA is TGTGCCAGCAGTTACAGCCAGTACTATGGCTACACCTTC.

This clonotype occurred a few times. This sequence joins TRBV3-1 and TRBJ1-1, with a weak D call TRBD1 (6 bases). The CDR3 is 16 residues long. The germline CDR1 and CDR2 sequences are LGHDT and YNNKEL (reference sequence). The germline V and J ends were trimmed by 6 bases and 0 bases, with 17 bases remaining between them. The CDR3 here is CASSPDRIGMNTEAFF. The CDR3 bases are TGTGCCAGCAGTCCAGACAGGATCGGAATGAACACTGAAGCTTTCTTT.

V usage is TRBV7-9 and J usage is TRBJ2-5; TRBD1 matches 9 bases. CDR1 is SEHNR, CDR2 FQNEAQ, per germline (reference sequence). The CDR3 length is 16 residues. V lost 5 bases, J lost 0 bases, and 7 bases stayed unmatched. The DNA for the CDR3 is TGTGCCAGCAGCCAGGGACAGGGAATTTACCAAGAGACCCAGTACTTC. The encoded protein is CASSQGQGIYQETQYF.

In this sample, this clonotype turned up many times. V gene TRBV29-1 combines with J gene TRBJ2-7; 11 bases align to TRBD2. Trimming took 4 bases from V and 6 from J; bases not matched to a gene: 8. Germline CDR1 reads SQVTM; CDR2 reads ANQGSEA. This CDR3 is built from 14 residues. This CDR3 is CSVGPGLADPEQYF. DNA for the CDR3: TGCAGCGTTGGGCCGGGACTAGCGGACCCCGAGCAGTACTTC.

The rearrangement uses TRBV5-4 and TRBJ2-1; a possible D gene is TRBD2 (5 bases). The ends were cut back, 5 bases at V and 6 bases at J, with 12 bases in the middle. CDR1 is SGHNT, CDR2 YYREEE, per germline (reference sequence). The CDR3 extends over 13 amino acids. The CDR3 is CASRRIGINEQFF. CDR3 DNA sequence: TGTGCCAGCAGGCGGATCGGGATCAATGAGCAGTTCTTC.

The chain employs TRBV6-1 and TRBJ2-2, with TRBD2 matching 7 bases. The CDR3 runs to 15 residues. Germline CDR1 is MNHNS and CDR2 is SASEGT. The ends lost 5 bases at V and 0 bases at J; junction bases unmatched: 3. CDR3 coding DNA: TGTGCCAGCAGTACAGGACTAGCGAACACCGGGGAGCTGTTTTTT. It yields the protein CASSTGLANTGELFF.

The chain employs TRBV3-1 and TRBJ2-1; no clear D gene. Germline assignment: CDR1 LGHDT and CDR2 YNNKEL (reference sequence). The CDR3 has 14 residues. The V gene lost 1 base and the J gene lost 6 bases, with 10 bases spanning the gap. This chain's CDR3 is CASSQGGRINEQFF. The DNA for the CDR3 is TGTGCCAGCAGCCAAGGAGGCAGGATCAATGAGCAGTTCTTC.

This clonotype showed up just a few times. The chain links TRBV5-1 to TRBJ1-4; the D is unclear. CDR1 is SGHRS, CDR2 YFSETQ, per germline. The CDR3 is 14 residues long. Trimming removed 3 bases at V and 8 bases at J, with 14 bases between. CDR3 in DNA: TGCGCCAGCAGCTCTGCCCAAGTTGGGGAAAAACTGTTTTTT. Its protein is CASSSAQVGEKLFF.

This clonotype was seen many times. The chain joins TRBV12-3 or TRBV12-4 to TRBJ2-7, with TRBD2 matching over 13 bases. V shed 6 bases, J shed 2 bases, and the junction held 4 bases outside the gene matches. The CDR3 loop spans 15 amino acids. The CDR3 here is CASRGLAGETYEQYF. DNA of the CDR3: TGTGCCAGCAGAGGACTAGCGGGGGAGACCTACGAGCAGTACTTC.

The chain is built from TRBV4-1 and TRBJ2-7; no firm D call. The germline CDR1 and CDR2 sequences are MGHRA and YSYEKL. The V end lost 0 bases, the J end lost 0 bases, and 9 bases lay between the germline ends. This CDR3 spans 15 amino acids. The CDR3: CASSQDSGDSYEQYF. Written as DNA, the CDR3 is TGCGCCAGCAGCCAAGATTCTGGGGACTCCTACGAGCAGTACTTC.

This clonotype was found a few times. The chain combines TRBV7-8 with TRBJ2-4; TRBD1 matches 7 bases. Germline lookup yields CDR1 SGHVS and CDR2 FQNEAQ. The CDR3 extends over 14 amino acids. The V gene end was trimmed by 4 bases and the J gene end by 7 bases; junction bases not matched to a gene: 7. This CDR3 is CASSSDGTVNIQYF. The CDR3 DNA is TGTGCCAGCAGCTCGGACGGGACAGTCAACATTCAGTACTTC. The whole variable domain, remainder taken from reference TRBV7-8 and TRBJ2-4, is GAGVSQSPRYKVAKRGQDVALRCDPISGHVSLFWYQQALGQGPEFLTYFQNEAQLDKSGLPSDRFFAERPEGSVSTLKIQRTQQEDSAVYLCASSSDGTVNIQYFGAGTRLSVL.

This chain connects TRBV12-3 or TRBV12-4 to TRBJ1-5; D ambiguous. V gave up 4 bases and J gave up 0 bases, with 10 bases separating them. The length of the CDR3 is 15 residues. This CDR3 reads CASSYSVYSNQPQHF. The CDR3 DNA sequence: TGTGCCAGCAGTTACAGCGTTTATAGCAATCAGCCCCAGCATTTT.

This chain uses TRBV20-1 with TRBJ2-6; D might be TRBD1 or TRBD2, each matching 5 bases. V lost 1 base and J 1 base, leaving 20 bases between the germline ends. Germline loops: CDR1 DFQATT, CDR2 SNEGSKA (reference sequence). CDR3 length equals 19 residues. The CDR3 region is CSARGLPRDPASGANVLTF. CDR3 nucleotides: TGCAGTGCTAGAGGTTTACCCAGGGACCCCGCATCTGGGGCCAACGTCCTGACTTTC.

The chain links TRBV13 to TRBJ2-1, with D perhaps TRBD1 or TRBD2 (7 bases each). V lost 7 bases to trimming and J lost 8 bases, with 12 bases between them. The V gene's germline CDR1 is PRHDT and CDR2 FYEKMQ (reference sequence). The CDR3 has 12 amino acids. CDR3 DNA sequence: TGTGCCAGCACCCCAGGGGGGGATGAGCAGTTCTTC. This codes for CASTPGGDEQFF.

This clonotype appeared once. V gene TRBV19 combines with J gene TRBJ2-5, with 7 bases identical to TRBD2. The CDR3 has 15 amino acids. Germline V gene data show CDR1 as LNHDA and CDR2 as SQIVND (reference sequence). J lost 1 base, V lost 5 bases, and 7 bases had no gene match. The CDR3 DNA reads TGTGCCAGTAGTCCCCGAGCGGGGACCCAAGAGACCCAGTACTTC. Amino acids: CASSPRAGTQETQYF. The entire variable domain, with the rest obtained from reference TRBV19 and TRBJ2-5, is as follows: DGGITQSPKYLFRKEGQNVTLSCEQNLNHDAMYWYRQDPGQGLRLIYYSQIVNDFQKGDIAEGYSVSREKKESFPLTVTSAQKNPTAFYLCASSPRAGTQETQYFGPGTRLLVL.

This clonotype was seen at least ten times. The chain combines TRBV12-3 or TRBV12-4 with TRBJ2-1, with TRBD2 matching over 8 bases. CDR3 length equals 15 residues. V was pared by 5 bases and J by 4 bases, with 7 bases of the junction left unmatched. The CDR3 spells CASSPVGGGYNEQFF. The CDR3, as DNA: TGTGCCAGCAGTCCCGTTGGCGGGGGGTACAATGAGCAGTTCTTC.

The rearrangement uses TRBV28 and TRBJ2-7; a weak D match, TRBD1 (6 bases). Germline CDR1 and CDR2: MDHEN and SYDVKM. The CDR3 runs to 12 residues. Trimming pared 3 bases from V and 9 bases from J, leaving 12 bases between. The CDR3 here is CASSFRTGRQYF. The CDR3 nucleotides read TGTGCCAGCAGTTTCCGAACAGGGAGGCAGTACTTC.

The V call is TRBV15, the J call TRBJ2-1; 9 bases are a match to TRBD2. V gave up 1 base and J gave up 3 bases; unmatched junction bases: 1. CDR1 and CDR2 (germline): LNHNV, YYDKDF (reference sequence). The CDR3 is 15 residues long. The DNA for the CDR3 is TGTGCCACCAGCAGAGGTAGCGGGAGCTACAATGAGCAGTTCTTC. This codes for CATSRGSGSYNEQFF.

This chain uses TRBV2 with TRBJ2-5, with D hard to call. In germline, CDR1 is SNHLY, CDR2 FYNNEI. V lost 2 bases, J lost 5 bases, and 6 bases lay in between. The CDR3 contains 12 residues. CDR3 in DNA: TGTGCCAGCAGTGAAAGGGTGGAGACCCAGTACTTC. Its translation is CASSERVETQYF. Using reference TRBV2 and TRBJ2-5 for the parts outside the CDR3, the full variable domain is EPEVTQTPSHQVTQMGQEVILRCVPISNHLYFYWYRQILGQKVEFLVSFYNNEISEKSEIFDDQFSVERPDGSNFTLKIRSTKLEDSAMYFCASSERVETQYFGPGTRLLVL.

The chain is built from TRBV15 and TRBJ2-2; tentatively, D is TRBD1 (6 bases). Trimming took off 4 bases at V and 6 bases at J, with 21 bases between the two ends. Germline lookup yields CDR1 LNHNV and CDR2 YYDKDF (reference sequence). The CDR3 covers 17 residues. CDR3 nucleotide sequence: TGTGCCACCAGCACCACTCGGCAGGCAACAGGGCCCGGGGAGCTGTTTTTT. It encodes CATSTTRQATGPGELFF.

This clonotype was counted at least ten times. The J gene is TRBJ2-1, the V gene TRBV7-6, with 9 positions matching TRBD2. Germline V gene sequence: CDR1 SGHVS, CDR2 FNYEAQ. The CDR3 length is 17 residues. With 1 base clipped from V and 2 bases from J, the junction kept 6 bases outside the gene matches. CDR3 amino acids: CASSLVQASGTYNEQFF. As DNA, the CDR3 is TGTGCCAGCAGCTTAGTGCAGGCTAGCGGGACCTACAATGAGCAGTTCTTC.

This clonotype was seen more than once but under ten times. The V gene is TRBV6-5, the J gene TRBJ2-1; a weak D match, TRBD2 (5 bases). Germline V gene sequence: CDR1 MNHEY, CDR2 SVGAGI. V shed 5 bases and J shed 8 bases, with 19 bases lying between them. The CDR3 runs to 15 residues. The CDR3 DNA sequence: TGTGCCAGCAGTCCCTCGGATCGAGAGGGTGATGAGCAGTTCTTC. This translates into CASSPSDREGDEQFF.

In this sample, this clonotype turned up many times. The chain links TRBV12-3 or TRBV12-4 to TRBJ1-5; 9 nucleotides match TRBD1. The CDR3 has 16 residues. Unmatched junction bases numbered 13, after V lost 6 bases and J lost 7 bases. In nucleotides, the CDR3 is TGTGCCAGCAGCACCGAATATCTGACAGGGGGACAGCCCCAGCATTTT. This encodes CASSTEYLTGGQPQHF.

This chain links TRBV24-1 with TRBJ2-3; 12 nucleotides agree with TRBD2. Unmatched junction bases numbered 4, after V lost 4 bases and J lost 3 bases. Germline V gene sequence: CDR1 KGHDR, CDR2 SFDVKD. This CDR3 has 16 amino acids. The CDR3 nucleotides read TGTGCCACCAGTGAACCGACTAGCGGGAGTACAGATACGCAGTATTTT. It yields the protein CATSEPTSGSTDTQYF.